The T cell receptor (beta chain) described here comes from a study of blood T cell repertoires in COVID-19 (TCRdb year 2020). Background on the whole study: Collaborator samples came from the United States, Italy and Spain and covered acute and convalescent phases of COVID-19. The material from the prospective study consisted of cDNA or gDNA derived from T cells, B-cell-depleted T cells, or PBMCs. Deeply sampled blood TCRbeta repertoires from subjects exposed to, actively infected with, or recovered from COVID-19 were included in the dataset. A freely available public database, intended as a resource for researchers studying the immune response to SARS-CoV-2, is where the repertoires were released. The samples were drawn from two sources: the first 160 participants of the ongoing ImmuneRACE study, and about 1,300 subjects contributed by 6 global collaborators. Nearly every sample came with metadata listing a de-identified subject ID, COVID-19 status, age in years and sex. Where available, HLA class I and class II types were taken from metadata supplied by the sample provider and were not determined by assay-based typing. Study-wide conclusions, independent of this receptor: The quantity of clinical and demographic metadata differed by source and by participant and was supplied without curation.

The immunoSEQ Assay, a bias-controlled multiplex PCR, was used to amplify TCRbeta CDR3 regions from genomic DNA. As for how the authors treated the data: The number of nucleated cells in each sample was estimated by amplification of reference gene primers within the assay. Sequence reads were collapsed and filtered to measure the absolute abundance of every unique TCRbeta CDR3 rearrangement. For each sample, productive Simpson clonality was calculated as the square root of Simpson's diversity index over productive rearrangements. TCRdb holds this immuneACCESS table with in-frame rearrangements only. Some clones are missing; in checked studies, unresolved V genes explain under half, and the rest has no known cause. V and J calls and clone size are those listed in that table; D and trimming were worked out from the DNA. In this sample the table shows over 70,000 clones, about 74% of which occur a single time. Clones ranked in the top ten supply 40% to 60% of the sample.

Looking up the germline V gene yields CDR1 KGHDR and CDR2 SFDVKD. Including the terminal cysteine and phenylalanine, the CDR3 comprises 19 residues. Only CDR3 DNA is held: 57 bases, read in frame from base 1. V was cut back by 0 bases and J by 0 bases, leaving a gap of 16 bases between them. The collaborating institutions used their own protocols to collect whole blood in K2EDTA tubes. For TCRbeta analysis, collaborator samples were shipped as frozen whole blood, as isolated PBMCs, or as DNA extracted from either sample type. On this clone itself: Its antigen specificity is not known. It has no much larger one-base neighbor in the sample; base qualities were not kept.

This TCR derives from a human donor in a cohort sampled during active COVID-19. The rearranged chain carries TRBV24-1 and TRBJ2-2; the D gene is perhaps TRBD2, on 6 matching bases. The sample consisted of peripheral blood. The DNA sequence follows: TGTGCCACCAGTGATTTGCCGCGGCTCGGAGGGCCGAACACCGGGGAGCTGTTTTTT. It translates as CATSDLPRLGGPNTGELFF.